Below are 24 T cell receptor beta chains sequenced from a single sample in a study of cytomegalovirus exposure and HLA in healthy donors. Primers included in the PCR were 60 Vbeta and 13 Jbeta primers. Profiling relied on immunoSEQ multiplex PCR, and the TCRdb table lists in-frame clones only, not all of them. The top ten clones hold 3.1% of a sample with about 130,000 clones, about four fifths of them seen once. Material for sequencing was PBMCs. Receptors originate from a man aged 25 to 45 in good health and CMV-seronegative.

V is TRBV7-3 and J is TRBJ2-1; TRBD1 matches 8 bases. The CDR3 has 15 amino acids. V lost 5 bases, J lost 2 bases, and 5 bases stayed unmatched. Germline assignment: CDR1 SGHTA and CDR2 FQGTGA. The CDR3: CASSVNRGTYNEQFF. The CDR3 coding sequence is TGTGCCAGCAGCGTCAACAGGGGGACCTACAATGAGCAGTTCTTC.

This chain joins TRBV30 and TRBJ2-3; 7 positions match TRBD1. CDR3 length equals 15 residues. V shed 2 bases, J shed 2 bases, and the junction held 7 bases outside the gene matches. Germline CDR1 and CDR2: GTSNPN and SVGIG (reference sequence). In nucleotides, the CDR3 is TGTGCCTGGAGTACGGGACAGTTAAACACAGATACGCAGTATTTT. Translating gives CAWSTGQLNTDTQYF.

The genes are TRBV9 and TRBJ1-6; 9 bases line up with TRBD1. The V gene's germline CDR1 is SGDLS and CDR2 YYNGEE. The length of the CDR3 is 15 residues. V lost 3 bases to trimming and J lost 10 bases; unmatched junction nucleotides: 8. The CDR3 DNA is TGTGCCAGCAGCGCAGTTGGGACAGGGATCTCACCCCTCCACTTT. Amino acids: CASSAVGTGISPLHF.

The chain joins TRBV7-3 to TRBJ1-1; the D gene is possibly TRBD1 (6 bases). Trimming left V 6 bases short and J 1 base short, with 24 bases between. CDR1 and CDR2 from the germline V gene are SGHTA and FQGTGA. This CDR3 is 18 amino acids long. Here the CDR3 DNA reads TGTGCCAGCAGGTACCCCACGGGGGGGCCAATAAAGAACACTGAAGCTTTCTTT. This codes for CASRYPTGGPIKNTEAFF. Looking up the rest from reference TRBV7-3 and TRBJ1-1 gives the full variable domain: GAGVSQTPSNKVTEKGKYVELRCDPISGHTALYWYRQSLGQGPEFLIYFQGTGAADDSGLPNDRFFAVRPEGSVSTLKIQRTERGDSAVYLCASRYPTGGPIKNTEAFFGQGTRLTVV.

This clone was detected a few times. CDR3: CAWSIRVREKLFF. In nucleotides, the CDR3 is TGTGCCTGGAGTATCAGGGTACGGGAAAAACTGTTTTTT. V gene TRBV30 combines with J gene TRBJ1-4; possibly TRBD1 for D (5 bases). Germline values: CDR1 GTSNPN, CDR2 SVGIG (reference sequence). This CDR3 is 13 amino acids long. Trimming cost V 2 bases and J 8 bases, with 12 bases left between them. The full variable domain, with the rest looked up from reference TRBV30 and TRBJ1-4, is SQTIHQWPATLVQPVGSPLSLECTVEGTSNPNLYWYRQAAGRGLQLLFYSVGIGQISSEVPQNLSASRPQDRQFILSSKKLLLSDSGFYLCAWSIRVREKLFFGSGTQLSVL.

The table lists this clone with a few counts. The CDR3 loop reads CSVSGTSVAGANVLTF. CDR3 bases: TGCAGCGTCAGTGGGACTAGTGTGGCTGGGGCCAACGTCCTGACTTTC. V usage is TRBV29-1 and J usage is TRBJ2-6; 8 nucleotides agree with TRBD2. The CDR3 covers 16 residues. CDR1 is SQVTM and CDR2 is ANQGSEA in the germline V gene. V was clipped by 6 bases and J by 2 bases; unmatched bases: 9.

The rearrangement links TRBV7-2 to TRBJ2-7; possibly TRBD2 for D (5 bases). Looked up from germline, CDR1 is SGHTA and CDR2 is FQGNSA. Trimming cost V 1 base and J 3 bases, with 13 bases left between them. There are 15 residues in the CDR3. The CDR3 bases are TGTGCCAGCAGCTTAGTACCCTCTAGCAGCTACGAGCAGTACTTC. Its translation: CASSLVPSSSYEQYF.

The chain links TRBV6-5 to TRBJ2-2; 9 bases are a match to TRBD2. The CDR3 spans 15 residues. V dropped 5 bases and J dropped 4; count of bases not matched to a gene: 5. Germline V gene data show CDR1 as MNHEY and CDR2 as SVGAGI. The CDR3 nucleotides read TGTGCCAGCAGTCAGAGCGGGGGGATCACCGGGGAGCTGTTTTTT. Amino acids: CASSQSGGITGELFF.

This clone was counted a few times. DNA of the CDR3: TGTGCCAGCAGTGAACGGACTAGCGGGAGTGGGGAGACCCAGTACTTC. Protein product: CASSERTSGSGETQYF. The genes are TRBV2 and TRBJ2-5, with 13 bases that match TRBD2. V was clipped by 2 bases and J by 5 bases; unmatched bases: 5. The CDR3 runs 16 residues. From germline, CDR1 is SNHLY and CDR2 FYNNEI.

Notes on this clone: Its ends do not fully match the called genes, so a read error is possible. The chain recombines TRBV7-7 with TRBJ2-7, with 8 bases lining up with TRBD2. The CDR3 is made up of 15 amino acids. Germline V CDR1 and CDR2: SSHAT, FNYEAQ (reference sequence). The CDR3 loop is CASSLVGGRLYEQYF. CDR3 coding DNA: TGTGCTAGCAGCTTAGTTGGCGGGAGGTTGTACGAGCAGTACTTC. Together with reference TRBV7-7 and TRBJ2-7, the CDR3 gives the full variable domain: GAGVSQSPRYKVTKRGQDVTLRCDPISSHATLYWYQQALGQGPEFLTYFNYEAQPDKSGLPSDRFSAERPEGSISTLTIQRTEQRDSAMYRCASSLVGGRLYEQYFGPGTRLTVT.

The chain is built from TRBV5-1 and TRBJ2-1; 14 bases match TRBD2. The CDR3 is made up of 19 amino acids. The germline CDR1 and CDR2 sequences are SGHRS and YFSETQ. V dropped 0 bases and J dropped 3; count of bases not matched to a gene: 8. In DNA, the CDR3 is TGCGCCAGCAGCTTGGATACCGGGACTAGCGGGAGAAACTACAATGAGCAGTTCTTC. Translated: CASSLDTGTSGRNYNEQFF.

This rearrangement joins TRBV29-1 to TRBJ1-1; D gene ambiguous. CDR1 is SQVTM, CDR2 ANQGSEA, per germline. Trimming took off 4 bases at V and 4 bases at J, with 13 bases between the two ends. The CDR3 runs 13 residues. The CDR3 sequence is CSVARGDSTEAFF. In DNA, the CDR3 is TGCAGCGTTGCCCGGGGAGATAGCACTGAAGCTTTCTTT.

The chain has TRBV4-2 and TRBJ2-1, with 11 bases matching TRBD2. Per the germline V gene, CDR1 is LGHNA and CDR2 is YNFKEQ. The CDR3 consists of 16 residues. The J segment lost 5 bases and the V segment lost 3 bases, leaving 6 bases of the junction unmatched. The CDR3 is CASSHLGTSGDNEQFF. The DNA for the CDR3 is TGTGCCAGCAGCCACCTAGGGACTAGCGGTGACAATGAGCAGTTCTTC.

The sample holds many counts of this clone. This chain links TRBV29-1 with TRBJ2-7; 8 bases fit TRBD1. The CDR3 extends over 13 amino acids. Germline V gene data show CDR1 as SQVTM and CDR2 as ANQGSEA. The junction had 9 bases not matched to a gene; V was cut back by 7 bases and J by 4 bases. Here the CDR3 DNA reads TGCAGCGCCACCGGGACAGGTGGTTACGAGCAGTACTTC. Its protein product is CSATGTGGYEQYF.

The chain carries TRBV2 and TRBJ2-5; a possible D gene is TRBD1 (6 bases). The CDR3 runs to 13 residues. The V gene lost 7 bases and the J gene lost 3 bases, with 12 bases spanning the gap. The germline V gene encodes CDR1 SNHLY and CDR2 FYNNEI. This CDR3 is CASTRDTKETQYF. CDR3 DNA sequence: TGTGCCAGCACAAGGGACACTAAAGAGACCCAGTACTTC.

This chain uses TRBV5-6 with TRBJ2-5; no clear D. CDR1 and CDR2 from the germline V gene are SGHDT and YYEEEE. V lost 3 bases, J lost 2 bases, and 17 bases lay in between. This CDR3 has 16 amino acids. The CDR3 sequence: CASSSGIMTNQETQYF. CDR3 bases: TGTGCCAGCAGCTCAGGAATAATGACGAATCAAGAGACCCAGTACTTC.

This clone was counted only a few times. This likely comes from a read error, as the CDR3 has no conserved phenylalanine or tryptophan at its end. The chain is built from TRBV11-3 and TRBJ2-2; 8 positions agree with TRBD2. Germline V lookup: CDR1 SGHNT, CDR2 YENEEA. This CDR3 is 16 amino acids long. Losses at the gene ends were 9 bases for V and 0 bases for J; bases not matched to a gene: 9. CDR3 nucleotides: TGTGCCAGTCAAAGCGGGGGTTCTTCGAACACCGGGGAGCTGTTTGTT. It specifies CASQSGGSSNTGELFV.

The chain employs TRBV6-5 and TRBJ2-2; TRBD1 matches 7 bases. The V gene end was trimmed by 5 bases and the J gene end by 2 bases; junction bases not matched to a gene: 2. The CDR3 totals 14 residues. Germline-derived CDR1 and CDR2 are MNHEY and SVGAGI. In DNA form, the CDR3 reads TGTGCCAGCAGTCGACAGGGCAACACCGGGGAGCTGTTTTTT. It codes for CASSRQGNTGELFF.

This chain uses TRBV7-9 with TRBJ2-7, with 8 bases matching TRBD1. The germline V gene has CDR1 SEHNR and CDR2 FQNEAQ (reference sequence). V was clipped by 2 bases and J by 5 bases; unmatched bases: 11. The CDR3 runs to 16 residues. CDR3 in DNA: TGTGCCAGCAGCTTATACCGCCTGCAGGGGGCGGACGAGCAGTACTTC. Its protein product is CASSLYRLQGADEQYF.

The chain couples TRBV7-6 to TRBJ2-1; 12 bases are a match to TRBD2. Germline values: CDR1 SGHVS, CDR2 FNYEAQ. Trimming took 3 bases from V and 9 from J; bases not matched to a gene: 6. This CDR3 is built from 15 residues. CDR3 DNA sequence: TGTGCCAGCAGCTTCCGCCTAGCGGGAGGGGGTGAGCAGTTCTTC. This encodes CASSFRLAGGGEQFF.

This clone was recorded once. This chain joins TRBV4-2 and TRBJ1-2; weak D call: TRBD1 (6 bases). The CDR3 has 17 amino acids. Trimming pared 0 bases from V and 4 bases from J, leaving 18 bases between. Looked up from germline, CDR1 is LGHNA and CDR2 is YNFKEQ. The CDR3 region has the DNA TGTGCCAGCAGCCAAGATGGACAGCCGAGTCGGAGCTATGGCTACACCTTC. Encoded protein: CASSQDGQPSRSYGYTF.

The chain carries TRBV30 and TRBJ2-7; 11 positions match TRBD1. Germline V CDR1 and CDR2: GTSNPN, SVGIG (reference sequence). The CDR3 extends over 15 amino acids. The J segment lost 4 bases and the V segment lost 2 bases, leaving 7 bases of the junction unmatched. CDR3 sequence: CAWSTGQGAVYEQYF. The DNA of the CDR3 is TGTGCCTGGAGTACCGGACAGGGGGCAGTTTACGAGCAGTACTTC.

The V gene is TRBV6-5, the J gene TRBJ2-7, with a possible D match to TRBD1 (5 bases). From germline, CDR1 is MNHEY and CDR2 SVGAGI. This CDR3 is built from 13 residues. Trimming took off 0 bases at V and 7 bases at J, with 10 bases between the two ends. CDR3 in amino acids: CASSYSGVTEQYF. The CDR3 bases are TGTGCCAGCAGTTACTCAGGGGTCACGGAGCAGTACTTC.

To note about this clone: At one of its ends the junction is not consistent with the germline gene, which may arise from a read error. The chain combines TRBV7-7 with TRBJ1-1, with D maybe TRBD1 (6 bases). The CDR3 consists of 13 residues. Germline CDR1 and CDR2: SSHAT and FNYEAQ (reference sequence). This CDR3 reads CASSRQENTEAFF. The CDR3 DNA sequence: TGTGCTAGCAGTAGACAGGAGAACACTGAAGCTTTCTTT. Based on the CDR3 plus reference TRBV7-7 and TRBJ1-1, the full variable domain is GAGVSQSPRYKVTKRGQDVTLRCDPISSHATLYWYQQALGQGPEFLTYFNYEAQPDKSGLPSDRFSAERPEGSISTLTIQRTEQRDSAMYRCASSRQENTEAFFGQGTRLTVV.